This entry lists 8 T cell receptor beta chains sequenced from one sample in a study of T cells after yellow fever vaccination. TCRdb passed the 5' RACE reads through MiXCR, listing each CDR3 protein once. The sample holds about 150,000 distinct CDR3 sequences, less than 8.5% seen once. The source material was CD4+ T cells sorted from PBMCs, sampled 10 days after the yellow fever booster vaccination. These receptors originate from a man aged 25-45 years who received the YFV17D yellow fever vaccine.

Note on this clonotype: This sequence may be a read error, since a much larger clone differs from it by one base. The J gene is TRBJ2-7, the V gene TRBV20-1; TRBD1 agrees at 9 bases. This CDR3 region has 14 residues. V shed 4 bases, J shed 5 bases, and the junction held 9 bases outside the gene matches. CDR1 is DFQATT and CDR2 is SNEGSKA in the germline V gene (reference sequence). The chain's CDR3 is CSANSGTGNNEQYF. The CDR3 DNA is TGCAGTGCTAATTCCGGGACAGGGAACAACGAGCAGTACTTC.

This clonotype appeared a few times. The chain couples TRBV19 to TRBJ2-1, with TRBD2 matching over 9 bases. With 3 bases clipped from V and 0 bases from J, the junction kept 6 bases outside the gene matches. The germline V gene encodes CDR1 LNHDA and CDR2 SQIVND (reference sequence). The CDR3 is made up of 17 amino acids. The CDR3 DNA follows: TGTGCCAGTAGTATTAGCGGGAGCCGTTTCTCCTACAATGAGCAGTTCTTC. Translating gives CASSISGSRFSYNEQFF.

This clonotype showed up many times. The V call is TRBV19, the J call TRBJ2-2; D remains ambiguous. In germline, CDR1 is LNHDA, CDR2 SQIVND (reference sequence). Trimming removed 8 bases from V and 1 base from J, with 5 bases in between. This CDR3 is 12 amino acids long. DNA for the CDR3: TGTGCCAGTTCGAAGAACACCGGGGAGCTGTTTTTT. Translating it yields CASSKNTGELFF.

This clonotype was observed a handful of times. The chain joins TRBV2 to TRBJ2-7; D not resolved. There are 11 residues in the CDR3. The germline CDR1 and CDR2 sequences are SNHLY and FYNNEI. V lost 4 bases and J 3 bases, leaving 4 bases between the germline ends. CDR3 nucleotide sequence: TGTGCCAGCAGTGGGGACTACGAGCAGTACTTC. Its protein product is CASSGDYEQYF. Supplemented by reference TRBV2 and TRBJ2-7, the full variable domain reads EPEVTQTPSHQVTQMGQEVILRCVPISNHLYFYWYRQILGQKVEFLVSFYNNEISEKSEIFDDQFSVERPDGSNFTLKIRSTKLEDSAMYFCASSGDYEQYFGPGTRLTVT.

In this sample, this clonotype turned up many times. The chain recombines TRBV9 with TRBJ1-4; 7 bases are a match to TRBD1. V was pared by 2 bases and J by 5 bases, with 6 bases of the junction left unmatched. CDR3 size: 15 residues. Germline assignment: CDR1 SGDLS and CDR2 YYNGEE. Here the CDR3 DNA reads TGTGCCAGCAGCGTGTCCGGGACAGCGAATGAAAAACTGTTTTTT. Protein sequence: CASSVSGTANEKLFF.

In its sample, this clonotype was seen many times. The chain employs TRBV5-1 and TRBJ2-7; D might be TRBD1 (6 bases). The V end lost 1 base, the J end lost 7 bases, and 6 bases lay between the germline ends. Germline CDR1 SGHRS, CDR2 YFSETQ. The CDR3 is 11 residues long. The CDR3 DNA reads as TGCGCCAGCAGCTTGCAGGGGGAGCAGTACTTC. Translating it yields CASSLQGEQYF.

The sample holds many counts of this clonotype. This chain uses TRBV10-3 with TRBJ2-5, with D unresolved. Germline V lookup: CDR1 ENHRY, CDR2 SYGVKD. The CDR3 runs to 12 residues. V dropped 6 bases and J dropped 1 base, with 6 bases sitting between them. As DNA, the CDR3 is TGTGCCATCAGGGACGGCCAAGAGACCCAGTACTTC. It is translated as CAIRDGQETQYF.

This clonotype came up many times. V usage is TRBV10-3 and J usage is TRBJ2-5; TRBD2 matches at 10 bases. CDR3 length: 15 residues. V lost 10 bases to trimming and J lost 5 bases; unmatched junction nucleotides: 13. CDR1 is ENHRY, CDR2 SYGVKD, per germline. CDR3 nucleotides: TGTGCCACCCAGAGGCTAGCGGGAGCGTGGGAGACCCAGTACTTC. Its protein product is CATQRLAGAWETQYF.